What follows is one T cell receptor beta chain and its context. Its antigen specificity is not known. No much larger clonotype is one base removed from it; base qualities were not supplied. This sample stems from a study. TCRdb names Illumina MiSeq as the instrument used. TCRdb reran the public reads through fastp at Q25 and MiXCR, keeping productive beta chains. Rows with a matching CDR3 protein are joined into one entry that keeps the most common DNA and genes. For this sample the table gives around 5,300 distinct CDR3 sequences, of which roughly 10% were detected only once. The biggest ten clones account for roughly 5.2% of the sample. V is cut back by 7 bases and J by 6 bases, with 8 bases in the junction unmatched. CDR1 is given as SGHVS and CDR2 as FQNEAQ, both from the germline V gene. The CDR3 goes from the cysteine to the phenylalanine over 15 residues. Here the CDR3 DNA is all that survives: 45 bases in frame from base 1.

The chain is encoded by TRBV7-8 joined to TRBJ2-1; TRBD2 lines up with 11 middle nucleotides. The sequence derives from a human donor with rheumatoid arthritis. The specimen was CD4+ T cells from synovial fluid. The CDR3 protein sequence reads: CASTQLAGVANEQFF. The DNA sequence follows: TGTGCCAGCACCCAACTAGCGGGAGTCGCCAATGAGCAGTTCTTC.